This T cell receptor (beta chain) was identified during a study of T-cell reconstitution after alpha-beta-depleted transplantation in children. Study-wide findings and caveats: About two months after transplant, alpha-beta T cells reportedly came from several hundred expanded graft clones.

Turning to this clonotype: Its antigen is currently unknown.

During its preparation, the TCRbeta library received unique molecular identifiers. MiXCR, applied by TCRdb to the PCR reads, yields one record per CDR3 protein. The data show 800,000 to 1,000,000 distinct CDR3 sequences, about 31% seen once. This CDR3 spans 16 amino acids. Germline trimming cut 4 bases from V and 3 bases from J; bases unmatched to any gene: 3. Germline V lookup: CDR1 SGHVS, CDR2 FQNEAQ. The sequence came from a boy younger than two who had a stem cell transplant for SCID, so the T cells may come from the graft donor. This sample comprised PBMCs, mostly from graft donor cells, obtained 360 days after TCRalphabeta/CD19-depleted stem cell transplant. This sequence joins TRBV7-8 and TRBJ2-3; TRBD2 agrees at 14 bases. The DNA for the CDR3 is TGTGCCAGCAGCTATGGACTAGCGGGGGGTACAGATACGCAGTATTTT. It translates to CASSYGLAGGTDTQYF.